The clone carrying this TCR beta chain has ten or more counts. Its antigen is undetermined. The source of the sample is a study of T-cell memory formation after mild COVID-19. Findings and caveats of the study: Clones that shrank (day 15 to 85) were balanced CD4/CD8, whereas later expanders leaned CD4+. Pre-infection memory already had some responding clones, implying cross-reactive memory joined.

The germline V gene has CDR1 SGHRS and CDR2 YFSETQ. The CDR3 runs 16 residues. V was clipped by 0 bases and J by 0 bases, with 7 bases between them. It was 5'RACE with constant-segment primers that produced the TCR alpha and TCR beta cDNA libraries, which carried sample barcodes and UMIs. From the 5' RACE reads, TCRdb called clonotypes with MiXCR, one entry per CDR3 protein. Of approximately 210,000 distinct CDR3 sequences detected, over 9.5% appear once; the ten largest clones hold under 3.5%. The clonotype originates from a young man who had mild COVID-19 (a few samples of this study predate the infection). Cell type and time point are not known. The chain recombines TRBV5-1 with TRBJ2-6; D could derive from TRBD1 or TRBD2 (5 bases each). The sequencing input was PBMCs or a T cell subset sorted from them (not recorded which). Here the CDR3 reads CASSLGGTSGANVLTF. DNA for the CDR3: TGCGCCAGCAGCTTGGGTGGGACCTCTGGGGCCAACGTCCTGACTTTC.